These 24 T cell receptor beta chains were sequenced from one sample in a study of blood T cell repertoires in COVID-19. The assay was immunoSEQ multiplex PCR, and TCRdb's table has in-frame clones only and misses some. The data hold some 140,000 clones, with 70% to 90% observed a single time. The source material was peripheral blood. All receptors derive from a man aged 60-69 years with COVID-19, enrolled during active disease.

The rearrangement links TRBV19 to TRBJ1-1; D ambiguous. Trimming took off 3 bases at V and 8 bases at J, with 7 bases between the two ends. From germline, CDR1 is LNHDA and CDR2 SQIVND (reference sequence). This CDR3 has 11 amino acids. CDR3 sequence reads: CASSITDEAFF. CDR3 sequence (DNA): TGTGCCAGTAGTATTACAGACGAAGCTTTCTTT.

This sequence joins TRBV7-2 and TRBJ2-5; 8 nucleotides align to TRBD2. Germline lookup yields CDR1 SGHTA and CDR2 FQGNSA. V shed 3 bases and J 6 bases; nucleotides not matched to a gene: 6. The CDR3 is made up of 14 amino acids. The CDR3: CASSFAGGRKTQYF. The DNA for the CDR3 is TGTGCCAGCAGCTTTGCGGGAGGACGTAAGACCCAGTACTTC.

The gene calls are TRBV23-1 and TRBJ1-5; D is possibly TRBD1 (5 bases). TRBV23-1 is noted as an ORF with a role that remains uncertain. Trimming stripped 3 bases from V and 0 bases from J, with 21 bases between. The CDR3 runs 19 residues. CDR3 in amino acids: CASSHPDPGAGDSNQPQHF. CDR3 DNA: TGCGCCAGCAGTCACCCGGATCCCGGGGCGGGAGATAGCAATCAGCCCCAGCATTTT.

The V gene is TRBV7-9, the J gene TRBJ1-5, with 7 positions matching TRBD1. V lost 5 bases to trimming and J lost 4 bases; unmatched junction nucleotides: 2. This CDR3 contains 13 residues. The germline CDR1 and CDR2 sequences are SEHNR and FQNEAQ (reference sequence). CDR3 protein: CASSQTGNQPQHF. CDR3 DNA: TGTGCCAGCAGCCAGACAGGGAATCAGCCCCAGCATTTT.

The CDR3 DNA sequence: TGTGCCAGCAGACGGGGCACTGAAGCTTTCTTT. Encoded protein: CASRRGTEAFF. The J gene is TRBJ1-1, the V gene TRBV6-5; D gene ambiguous. V was shortened by 6 bases and J by 4 bases, with 6 bases between the two germline ends. CDR3 length: 11 residues. Germline CDR1 reads MNHEY; CDR2 reads SVGAGI.

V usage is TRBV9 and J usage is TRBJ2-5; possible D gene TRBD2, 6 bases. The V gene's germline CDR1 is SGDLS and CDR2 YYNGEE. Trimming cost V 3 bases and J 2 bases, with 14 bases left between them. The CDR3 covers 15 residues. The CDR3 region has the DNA TGTGCCAGCAGCGGCCACACTAGCAAACAAGAGACCCAGTACTTC. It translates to CASSGHTSKQETQYF. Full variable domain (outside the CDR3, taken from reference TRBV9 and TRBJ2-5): DSGVTQTPKHLITATGQRVTLRCSPRSGDLSVYWYQQSLDQGLQFLIQYYNGEERAKGNILERFSAQQFPDLHSELNLSSLELGDSALYFCASSGHTSKQETQYFGPGTRLLVL.

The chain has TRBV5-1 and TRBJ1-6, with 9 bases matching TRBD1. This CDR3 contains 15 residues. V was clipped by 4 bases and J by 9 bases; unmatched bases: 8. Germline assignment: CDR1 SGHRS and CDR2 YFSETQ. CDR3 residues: CASSGGTGNSSPLHF. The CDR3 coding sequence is TGCGCCAGCAGCGGGGGGACAGGGAACAGTTCACCCCTCCACTTT.

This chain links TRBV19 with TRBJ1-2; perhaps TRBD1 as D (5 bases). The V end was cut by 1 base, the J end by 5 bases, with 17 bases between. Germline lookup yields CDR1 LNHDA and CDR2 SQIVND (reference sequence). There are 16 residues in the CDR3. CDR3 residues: CASSIVQANQYYGYTF. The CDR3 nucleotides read TGTGCCAGTAGTATAGTACAGGCAAATCAATATTATGGCTACACCTTC.

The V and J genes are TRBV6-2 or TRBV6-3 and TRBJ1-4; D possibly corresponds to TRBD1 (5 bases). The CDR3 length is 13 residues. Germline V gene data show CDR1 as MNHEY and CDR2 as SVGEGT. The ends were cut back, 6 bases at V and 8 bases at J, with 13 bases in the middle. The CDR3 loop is CASSPSGGEKLFF. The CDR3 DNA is TGTGCCAGCAGCCCATCGGGGGGAGAAAAACTGTTTTTT.

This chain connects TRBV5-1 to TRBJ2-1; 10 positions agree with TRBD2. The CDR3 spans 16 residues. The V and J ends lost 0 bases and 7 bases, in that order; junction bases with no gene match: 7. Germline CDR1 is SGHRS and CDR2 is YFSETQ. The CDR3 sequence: CASSLDPSGRGNEQFF. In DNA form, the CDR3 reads TGCGCCAGCAGCTTGGATCCTAGCGGGAGAGGTAATGAGCAGTTCTTC.

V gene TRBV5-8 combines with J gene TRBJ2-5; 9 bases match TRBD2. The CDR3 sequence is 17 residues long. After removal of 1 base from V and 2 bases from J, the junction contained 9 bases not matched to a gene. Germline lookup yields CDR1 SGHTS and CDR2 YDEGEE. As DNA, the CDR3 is TGTGCCAGCAGCTTGTATGGTAGCGGGGGCTGGCAAGAGACCCAGTACTTC. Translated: CASSLYGSGGWQETQYF.

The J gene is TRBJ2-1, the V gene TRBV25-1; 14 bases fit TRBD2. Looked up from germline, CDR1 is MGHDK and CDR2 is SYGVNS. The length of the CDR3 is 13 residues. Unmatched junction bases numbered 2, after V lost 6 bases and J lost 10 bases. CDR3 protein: CASRGTSGGEQFF. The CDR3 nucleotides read TGTGCCAGCAGGGGGACTAGCGGGGGCGAGCAGTTCTTC.

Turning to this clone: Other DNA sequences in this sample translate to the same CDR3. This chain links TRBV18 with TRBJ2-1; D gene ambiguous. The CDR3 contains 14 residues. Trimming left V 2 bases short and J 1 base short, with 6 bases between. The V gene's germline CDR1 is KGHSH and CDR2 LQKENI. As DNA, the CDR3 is TGTGCCAGCTCACCAGGCGGTTCCTACAATGAGCAGTTCTTC. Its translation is CASSPGGSYNEQFF.

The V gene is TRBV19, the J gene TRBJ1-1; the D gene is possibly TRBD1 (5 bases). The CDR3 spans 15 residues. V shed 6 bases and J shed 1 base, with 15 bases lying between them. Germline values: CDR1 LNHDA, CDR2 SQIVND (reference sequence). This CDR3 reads CASSLIRGGNTEAFF. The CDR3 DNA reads TGTGCCAGTAGCCTTATCCGCGGGGGGAACACTGAAGCTTTCTTT.

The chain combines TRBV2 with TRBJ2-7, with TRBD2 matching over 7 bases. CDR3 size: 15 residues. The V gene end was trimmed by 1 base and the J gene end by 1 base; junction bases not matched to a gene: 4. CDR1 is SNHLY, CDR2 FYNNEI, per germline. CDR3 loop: CASSEERGGSYEQYF. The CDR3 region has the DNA TGTGCCAGCAGTGAAGAGCGGGGCGGTTCCTACGAGCAGTACTTC. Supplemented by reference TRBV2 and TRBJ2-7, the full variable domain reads EPEVTQTPSHQVTQMGQEVILRCVPISNHLYFYWYRQILGQKVEFLVSFYNNEISEKSEIFDDQFSVERPDGSNFTLKIRSTKLEDSAMYFCASSEERGGSYEQYFGPGTRLTVT.

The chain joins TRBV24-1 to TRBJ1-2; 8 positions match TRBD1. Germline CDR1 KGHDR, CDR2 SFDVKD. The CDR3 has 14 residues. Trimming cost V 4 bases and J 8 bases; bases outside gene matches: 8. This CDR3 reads CATSDPGQGNGYTF. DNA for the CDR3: TGTGCCACCAGTGACCCCGGACAGGGAAACGGCTACACCTTC.

The CDR3 reads CASRGTGIGTGELFF. CDR3 nucleotide sequence: TGTGCCAGCAGGGGGACAGGTATTGGCACCGGGGAGCTGTTTTTT. The chain links TRBV25-1 to TRBJ2-2, with 8 bases identical to TRBD1. CDR3 length: 15 amino acids. Per germline, CDR1 MGHDK and CDR2 SYGVNS. With 6 bases clipped from V and 4 bases from J, the junction kept 7 bases outside the gene matches.

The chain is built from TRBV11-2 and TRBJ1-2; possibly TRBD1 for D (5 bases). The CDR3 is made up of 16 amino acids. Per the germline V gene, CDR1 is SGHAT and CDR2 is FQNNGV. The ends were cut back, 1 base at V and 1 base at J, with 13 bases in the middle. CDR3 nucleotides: TGTGCCAGCAGCTTAGGGAGGGGTCCCTTTAACTATGGCTACACCTTC. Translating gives CASSLGRGPFNYGYTF.

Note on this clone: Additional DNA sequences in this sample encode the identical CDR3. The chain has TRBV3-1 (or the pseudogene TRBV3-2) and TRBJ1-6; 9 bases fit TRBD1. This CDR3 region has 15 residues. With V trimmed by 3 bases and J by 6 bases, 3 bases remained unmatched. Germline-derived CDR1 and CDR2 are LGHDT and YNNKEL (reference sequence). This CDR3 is CASSHGTGTNSPLHF. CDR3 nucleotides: TGTGCCAGCAGCCACGGGACAGGGACTAATTCACCCCTCCACTTT.

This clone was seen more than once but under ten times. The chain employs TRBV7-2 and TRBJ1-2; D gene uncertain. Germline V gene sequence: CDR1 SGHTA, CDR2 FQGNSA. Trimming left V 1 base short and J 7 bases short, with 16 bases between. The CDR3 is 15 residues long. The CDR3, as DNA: TGTGCCAGCAGCTTAGTTGGTGGTACCCCGGGTGGCTACACCTTC. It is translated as CASSLVGGTPGGYTF.

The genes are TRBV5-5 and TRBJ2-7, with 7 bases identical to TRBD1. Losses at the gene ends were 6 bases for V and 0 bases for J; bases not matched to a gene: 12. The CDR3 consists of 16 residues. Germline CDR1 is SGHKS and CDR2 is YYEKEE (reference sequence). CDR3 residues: CASTRRDSILSYEQYF. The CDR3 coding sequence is TGTGCCAGCACTCGAAGGGACAGCATACTCTCCTACGAGCAGTACTTC.

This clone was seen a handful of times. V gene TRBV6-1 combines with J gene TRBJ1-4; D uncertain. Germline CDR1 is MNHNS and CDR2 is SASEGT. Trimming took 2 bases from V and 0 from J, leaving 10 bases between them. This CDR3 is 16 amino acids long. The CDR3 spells CASSEWREPTNEKLFF. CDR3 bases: TGTGCCAGCAGTGAATGGAGGGAGCCAACTAATGAAAAACTGTTTTTT.

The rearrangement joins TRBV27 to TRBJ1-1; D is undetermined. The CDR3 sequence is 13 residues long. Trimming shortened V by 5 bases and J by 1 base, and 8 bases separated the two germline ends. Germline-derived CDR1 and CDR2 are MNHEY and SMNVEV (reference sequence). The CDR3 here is CASSQYRNTEAFF. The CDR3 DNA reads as TGTGCCAGCAGTCAATACAGGAACACTGAAGCTTTCTTT.

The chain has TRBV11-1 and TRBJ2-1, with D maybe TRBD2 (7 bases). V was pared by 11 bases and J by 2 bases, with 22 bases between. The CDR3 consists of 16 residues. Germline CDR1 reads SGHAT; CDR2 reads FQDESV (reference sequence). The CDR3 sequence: CACGGQGTTTYNEQFF. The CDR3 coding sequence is TGTGCCTGCGGAGGTCAGGGGACTACAACCTACAATGAGCAGTTCTTC.